This TCR beta chain was observed in a study of cytomegalovirus exposure and HLA in healthy donors. A multiplex PCR was run with 60 Vbeta primers and 13 Jbeta primers. This table comes from immunoSEQ multiplex PCR, and its TCRdb copy is limited to in-frame clones, with some not included. The data hold tens of thousands of clones, with 80% to 90% observed a single time. Overall study findings and caveats: With later analysis, a missense DCLRE1C variant became linked to TCR beta V- and J-gene trimming. Among the most significant clusters, several appeared linked to common viral pathogens in a later analysis.

Concerning this clone itself: Its antigen is unidentified.

The sequenced sample was PBMCs. The receptor was derived from a man between 65 and 85 years old in good health and CMV-seropositive.

CDR3 sequence: CASRPGTGQETQYF. The CDR3, as DNA: TGTGCCAGCAGACCCGGGACAGGCCAAGAGACCCAGTACTTC. The rearrangement joins TRBV28 to TRBJ2-5, with 8 bases lining up with TRBD1. Germline CDR1 MDHEN, CDR2 SYDVKM. There are 14 residues in the CDR3. V lost 6 bases and J lost 1; bases outside the gene matches: 4. The full variable domain, with the rest looked up from reference TRBV28 and TRBJ2-5, is DVKVTQSSRYLVKRTGEKVFLECVQDMDHENMFWYRQDPGLGLRLIYFSYDVKMKEKGDIPEGYSVSREKKERFSLILESASTNQTSMYLCASRPGTGQETQYFGPGTRLLVL.